This T cell receptor beta chain was captured in a study of T-cell memory formation after mild COVID-19. Study-wide results and caveats: Among clones peaking at day 37 in the second wave, SARS-CoV-2 specificity remained unconfirmed. Among contracting clones, CD4+ were mainly CM/EM and CD8+ enriched in EMRA.

Germline assignment: CDR1 MNHEY and CDR2 SVGAGI. This CDR3 has 18 residues. V was pared by 7 bases and J by 0 bases, with 19 bases between. TCRdb analysed the 5' RACE reads with MiXCR anew, one entry per CDR3 protein. This table has under 350,000 distinct CDR3 sequences, roughly 16% appearing once. In the case of this clonotype: What it binds is not known.

The rearrangement links TRBV6-5 to TRBJ2-6; D may be TRBD1 or TRBD2 (5 bases each). Sequencing was carried out using PBMCs or a T cell subset sorted from them (not recorded which). The clonotype originates from a man between 18 and 29 years old who had mild COVID-19 (a few samples of this study predate the infection). Cell type and time point are not known. The CDR3 sequence is CASNPLGTGSSGANVLTF. The CDR3 nucleotides read TGTGCCAGCAACCCGCTTGGGACGGGGAGCTCTGGGGCCAACGTCCTGACTTTC.